This entry lists 2 T cell receptor beta chains sequenced from one sample in a study of control samples from healthy donors and cancer patients. Generated by immunoSEQ multiplex PCR, the TCRdb table keeps only in-frame clones and is missing some. The sample contains about 15,000 clones, 85% to 90% of which appear only once. Sequencing was performed on PBMCs. These receptors all stem from a man aged 55 to 70 with head and neck cancer.

The chain has TRBV7-9 and TRBJ2-3; TRBD2 aligns across 12 bases. The CDR3 is 17 amino acids. From germline, CDR1 is SEHNR and CDR2 FQNEAQ (reference sequence). With V trimmed by 4 bases and J by 3 bases, 8 bases remained unmatched. CDR3: CASSSPPSGGATDTQYF. For the CDR3, the DNA is TGTGCCAGCAGCTCTCCCCCTAGCGGGGGGGCGACAGATACGCAGTATTTT. Drawing the rest from reference TRBV7-9 and TRBJ2-3, the complete variable domain is DTGVSQNPRHKITKRGQNVTFRCDPISEHNRLYWYRQTLGQGPEFLTYFQNEAQLEKSRLLSDRFSAERPKGSFSTLEIQRTEQGDSAMYLCASSSPPSGGATDTQYFGPGTRLTVL.

This chain links TRBV6-5 with TRBJ1-2; D ambiguous. Germline loops: CDR1 MNHEY, CDR2 SVGAGI. This CDR3 spans 15 amino acids. Deletions cut 0 bases from V and 0 bases from J, with 8 bases between. The CDR3 DNA follows: TGTGCCAGCAGTTACTCCTCACAGTCTAACTATGGCTACACCTTC. Translation: CASSYSSQSNYGYTF.